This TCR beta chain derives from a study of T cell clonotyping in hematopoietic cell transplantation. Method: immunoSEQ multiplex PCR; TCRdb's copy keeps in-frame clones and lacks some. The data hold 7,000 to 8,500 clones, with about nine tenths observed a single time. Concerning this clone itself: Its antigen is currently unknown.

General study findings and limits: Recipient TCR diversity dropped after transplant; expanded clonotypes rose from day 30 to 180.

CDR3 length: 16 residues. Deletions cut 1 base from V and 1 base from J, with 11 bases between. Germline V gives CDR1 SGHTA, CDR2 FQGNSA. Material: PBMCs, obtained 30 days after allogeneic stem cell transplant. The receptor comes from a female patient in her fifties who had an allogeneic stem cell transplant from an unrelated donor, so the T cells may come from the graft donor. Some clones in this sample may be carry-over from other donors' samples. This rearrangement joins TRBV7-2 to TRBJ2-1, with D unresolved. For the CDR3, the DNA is TGTGCCAGCAGCTTAGATCCCCAAGGATCCTACAATGAGCAGTTCTTC. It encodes CASSLDPQGSYNEQFF.